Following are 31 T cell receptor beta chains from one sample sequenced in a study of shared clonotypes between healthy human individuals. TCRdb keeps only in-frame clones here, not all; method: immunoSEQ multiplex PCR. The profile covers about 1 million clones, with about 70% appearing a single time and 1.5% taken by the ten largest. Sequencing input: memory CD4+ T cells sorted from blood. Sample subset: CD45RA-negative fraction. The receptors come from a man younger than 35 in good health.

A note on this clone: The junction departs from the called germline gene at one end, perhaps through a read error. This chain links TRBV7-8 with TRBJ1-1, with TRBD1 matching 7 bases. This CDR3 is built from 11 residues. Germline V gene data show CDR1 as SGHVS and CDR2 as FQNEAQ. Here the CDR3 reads CAGGTDTEAFF. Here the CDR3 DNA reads TGTGCCGGGGGGACAGACACCGAAGCTTTCTTT. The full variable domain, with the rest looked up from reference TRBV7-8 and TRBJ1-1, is GAGVSQSPRYKVAKRGQDVALRCDPISGHVSLFWYQQALGQGPEFLTYFQNEAQLDKSGLPSDRFFAERPEGSVSTLKIQRTQQEDSAVYLCAGGTDTEAFFGQGTRLTVV.

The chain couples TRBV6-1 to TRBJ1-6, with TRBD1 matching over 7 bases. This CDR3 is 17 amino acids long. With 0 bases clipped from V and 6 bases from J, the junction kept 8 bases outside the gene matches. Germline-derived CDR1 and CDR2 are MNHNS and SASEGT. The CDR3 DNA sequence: TGTGCCAGCAGTGAAGCTCGTGGCAGGGGGTTTAATTCACCCCTCCACTTT. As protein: CASSEARGRGFNSPLHF.

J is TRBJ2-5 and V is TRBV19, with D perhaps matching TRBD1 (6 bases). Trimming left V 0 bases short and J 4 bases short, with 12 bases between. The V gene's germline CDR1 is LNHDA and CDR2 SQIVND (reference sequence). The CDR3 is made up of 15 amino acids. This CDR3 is CASSIEQGIGETQYF. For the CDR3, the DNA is TGTGCCAGTAGTATAGAACAGGGAATTGGAGAGACCCAGTACTTC.

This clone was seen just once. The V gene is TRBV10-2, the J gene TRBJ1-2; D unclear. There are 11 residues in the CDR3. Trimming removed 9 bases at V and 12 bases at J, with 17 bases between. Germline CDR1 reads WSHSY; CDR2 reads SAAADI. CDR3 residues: CARLGRVHNTF. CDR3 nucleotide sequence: TGCGCCAGACTCGGGAGGGTCCACAACACCTTC.

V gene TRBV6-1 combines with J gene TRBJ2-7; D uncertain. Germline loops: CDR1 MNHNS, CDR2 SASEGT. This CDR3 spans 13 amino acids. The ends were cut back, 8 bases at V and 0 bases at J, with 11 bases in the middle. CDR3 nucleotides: TGTGCCAGCGGGATTGACGGCTCCTACGAGCAGTACTTC. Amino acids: CASGIDGSYEQYF.

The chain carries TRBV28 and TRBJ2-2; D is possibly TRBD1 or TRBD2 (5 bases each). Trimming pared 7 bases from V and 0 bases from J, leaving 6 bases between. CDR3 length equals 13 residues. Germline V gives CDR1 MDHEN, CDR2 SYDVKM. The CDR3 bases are TGTGCCAGCATGGGGGCGAACACCGGGGAGCTGTTTTTT. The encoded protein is CASMGANTGELFF.

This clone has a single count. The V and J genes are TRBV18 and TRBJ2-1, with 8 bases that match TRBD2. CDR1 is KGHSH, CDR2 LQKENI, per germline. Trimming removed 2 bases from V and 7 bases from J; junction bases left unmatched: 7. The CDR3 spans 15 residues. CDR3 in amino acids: CASSPVSGSGNEQFF. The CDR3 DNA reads TGTGCCAGCTCACCAGTGAGCGGGAGCGGTAATGAGCAGTTCTTC.

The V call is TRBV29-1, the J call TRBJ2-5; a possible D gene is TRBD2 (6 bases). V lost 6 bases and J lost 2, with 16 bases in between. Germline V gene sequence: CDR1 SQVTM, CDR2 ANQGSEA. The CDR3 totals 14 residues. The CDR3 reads CSVHLPGVQETQYF. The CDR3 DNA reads TGCAGCGTACATCTACCGGGGGTACAAGAGACCCAGTACTTC.

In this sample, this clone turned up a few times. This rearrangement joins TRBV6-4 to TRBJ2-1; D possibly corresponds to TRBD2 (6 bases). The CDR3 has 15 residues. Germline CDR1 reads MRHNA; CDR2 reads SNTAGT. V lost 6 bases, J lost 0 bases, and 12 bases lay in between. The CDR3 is CASRRDLSSYNEQFF. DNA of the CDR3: TGTGCCAGCAGGAGGGACTTGAGCTCCTACAATGAGCAGTTCTTC.

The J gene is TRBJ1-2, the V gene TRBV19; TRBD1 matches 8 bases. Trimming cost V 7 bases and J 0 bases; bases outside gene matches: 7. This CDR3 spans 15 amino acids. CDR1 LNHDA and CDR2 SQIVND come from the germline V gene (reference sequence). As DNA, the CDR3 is TGTGCCAGTACCCTGACAGGGGTTTCTAACTATGGCTACACCTTC. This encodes CASTLTGVSNYGYTF.

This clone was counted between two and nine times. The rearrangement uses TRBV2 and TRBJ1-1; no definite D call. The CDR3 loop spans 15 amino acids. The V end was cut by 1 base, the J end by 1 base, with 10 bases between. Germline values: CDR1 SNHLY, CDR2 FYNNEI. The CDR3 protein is CASSEGTTGNTEAFF. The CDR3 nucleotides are TGTGCCAGCAGTGAAGGAACGACTGGGAACACTGAAGCTTTCTTT.

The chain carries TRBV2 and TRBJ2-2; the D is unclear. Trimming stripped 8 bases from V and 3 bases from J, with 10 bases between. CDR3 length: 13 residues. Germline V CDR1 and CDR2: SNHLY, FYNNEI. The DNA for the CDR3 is TGTGCCAGCGTTTCCTTTCACACCGGGGAGCTGTTTTTT. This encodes CASVSFHTGELFF.

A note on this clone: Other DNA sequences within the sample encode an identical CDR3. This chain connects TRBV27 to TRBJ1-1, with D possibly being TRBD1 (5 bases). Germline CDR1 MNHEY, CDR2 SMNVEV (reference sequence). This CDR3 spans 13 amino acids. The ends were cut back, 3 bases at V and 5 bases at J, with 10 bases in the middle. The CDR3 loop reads CASSFLRGTEAFF. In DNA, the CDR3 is TGTGCCAGCAGTTTCCTGAGGGGTACTGAAGCTTTCTTT.

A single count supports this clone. This CDR3 is CASSYGTGGEGYTF. CDR3 coding DNA: TGTGCCAGCTCATACGGGACAGGGGGTGAAGGCTACACCTTC. The V and J genes are TRBV18 and TRBJ1-2; TRBD1 aligns across 11 bases. The CDR3 is made up of 14 amino acids. V gave up 5 bases and J gave up 8 bases; unmatched junction bases: 7. The germline CDR1 and CDR2 sequences are KGHSH and LQKENI.

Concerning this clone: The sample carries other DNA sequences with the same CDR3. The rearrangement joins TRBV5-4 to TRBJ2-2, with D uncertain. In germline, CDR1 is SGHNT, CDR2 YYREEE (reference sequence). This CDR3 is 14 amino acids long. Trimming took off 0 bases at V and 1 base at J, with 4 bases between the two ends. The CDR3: CASSLGRNTGELFF. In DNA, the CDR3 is TGTGCCAGCAGCTTGGGACGGAACACCGGGGAGCTGTTTTTT.

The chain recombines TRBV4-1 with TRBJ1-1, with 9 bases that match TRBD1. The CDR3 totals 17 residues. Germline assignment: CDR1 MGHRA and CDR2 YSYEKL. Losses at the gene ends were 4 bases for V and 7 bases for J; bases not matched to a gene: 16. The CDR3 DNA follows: TGCGCCAGCAGCCGACCGACCCGACTGACAGGGGGGAGTGAAGCTTTCTTT. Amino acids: CASSRPTRLTGGSEAFF.

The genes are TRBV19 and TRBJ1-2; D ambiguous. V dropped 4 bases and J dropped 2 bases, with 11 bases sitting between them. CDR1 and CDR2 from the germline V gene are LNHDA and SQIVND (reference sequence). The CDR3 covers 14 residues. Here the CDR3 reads CASSRLDGNYGYTF. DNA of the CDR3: TGTGCCAGTAGTAGGTTGGACGGGAACTATGGCTACACCTTC.

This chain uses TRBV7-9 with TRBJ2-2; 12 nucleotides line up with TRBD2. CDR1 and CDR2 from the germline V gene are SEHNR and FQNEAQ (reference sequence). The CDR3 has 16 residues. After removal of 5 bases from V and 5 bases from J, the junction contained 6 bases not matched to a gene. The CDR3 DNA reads TGTGCCAGCAGCCCCAGGACTAGCGGGAAGACCGGGGAGCTGTTTTTT. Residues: CASSPRTSGKTGELFF.

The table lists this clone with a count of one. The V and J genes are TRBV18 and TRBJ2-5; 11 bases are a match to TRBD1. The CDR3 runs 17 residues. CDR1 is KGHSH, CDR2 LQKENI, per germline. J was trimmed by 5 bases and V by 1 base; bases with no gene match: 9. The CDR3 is CASSPLIGTGGRETQYF. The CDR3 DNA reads TGTGCCAGCTCACCACTAATAGGGACAGGGGGTCGGGAGACCCAGTACTTC.

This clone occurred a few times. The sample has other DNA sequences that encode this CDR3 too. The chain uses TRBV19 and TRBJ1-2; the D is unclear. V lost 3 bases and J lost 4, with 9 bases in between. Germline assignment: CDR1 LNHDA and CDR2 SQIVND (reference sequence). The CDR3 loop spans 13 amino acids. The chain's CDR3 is CASSIPGPYGYTF. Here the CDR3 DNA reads TGTGCCAGTAGTATTCCCGGCCCCTATGGCTACACCTTC.

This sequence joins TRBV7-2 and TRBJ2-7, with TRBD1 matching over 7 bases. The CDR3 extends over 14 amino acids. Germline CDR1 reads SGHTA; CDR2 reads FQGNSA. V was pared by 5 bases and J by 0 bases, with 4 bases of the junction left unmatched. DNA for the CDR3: TGTGCCAGCAGCCCAGACAGGGTCTCCTACGAGCAGTACTTC. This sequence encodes CASSPDRVSYEQYF.

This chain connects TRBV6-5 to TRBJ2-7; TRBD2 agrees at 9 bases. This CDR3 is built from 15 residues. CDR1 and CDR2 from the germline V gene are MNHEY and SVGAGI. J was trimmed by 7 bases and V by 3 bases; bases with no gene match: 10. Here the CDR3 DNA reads TGTGCCAGCAGTTATCACCTAGCGGGAAGGAGAGAGCAGTACTTC. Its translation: CASSYHLAGRREQYF.

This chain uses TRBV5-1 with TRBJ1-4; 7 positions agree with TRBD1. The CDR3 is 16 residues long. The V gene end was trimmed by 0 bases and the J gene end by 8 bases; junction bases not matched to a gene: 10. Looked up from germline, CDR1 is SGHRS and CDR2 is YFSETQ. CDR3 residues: CASSLATGNLQEKLFF. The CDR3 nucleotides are TGCGCCAGCAGCTTGGCGACAGGGAATTTGCAAGAAAAACTGTTTTTT.

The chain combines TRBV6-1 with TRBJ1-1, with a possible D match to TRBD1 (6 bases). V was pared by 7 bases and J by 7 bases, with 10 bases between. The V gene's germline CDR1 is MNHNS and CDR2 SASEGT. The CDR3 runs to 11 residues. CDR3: CASKEGGEAFF. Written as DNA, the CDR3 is TGTGCCAGCAAGGAGGGGGGTGAAGCTTTCTTT.

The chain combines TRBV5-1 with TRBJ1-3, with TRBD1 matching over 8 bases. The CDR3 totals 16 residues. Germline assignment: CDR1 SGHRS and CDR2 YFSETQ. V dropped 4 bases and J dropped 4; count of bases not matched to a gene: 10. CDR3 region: CASSPKPGQEGNTIYF. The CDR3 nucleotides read TGCGCCAGCAGCCCTAAACCGGGACAGGAGGGAAACACCATATATTTT.

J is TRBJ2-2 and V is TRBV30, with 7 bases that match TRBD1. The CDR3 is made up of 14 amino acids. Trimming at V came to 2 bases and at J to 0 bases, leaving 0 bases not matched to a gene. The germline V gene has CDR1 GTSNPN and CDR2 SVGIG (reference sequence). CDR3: CAWSTGANTGELFF. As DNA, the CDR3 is TGTGCCTGGAGTACAGGGGCGAACACCGGGGAGCTGTTTTTT.

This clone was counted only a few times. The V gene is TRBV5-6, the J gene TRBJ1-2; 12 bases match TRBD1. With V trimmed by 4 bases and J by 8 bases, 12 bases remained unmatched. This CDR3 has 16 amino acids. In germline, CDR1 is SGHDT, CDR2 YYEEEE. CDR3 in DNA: TGTGCCAGCAGCCCGGACGGGACAGGGGGCGCGAAAGGCTACACCTTC. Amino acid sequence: CASSPDGTGGAKGYTF.

CDR3 in amino acids: CASSVVLAGGPLLGLPYEQYF. As DNA, the CDR3 is TGTGCCAGCAGCGTAGTCTTAGCGGGAGGGCCTCTCTTAGGGCTACCCTACGAGCAGTACTTC. The V and J genes are TRBV9 and TRBJ2-7; 11 nucleotides match TRBD2. V shed 0 bases, J shed 2 bases, and the junction held 19 bases outside the gene matches. CDR1 is SGDLS and CDR2 is YYNGEE in the germline V gene. The CDR3 contains 21 residues.

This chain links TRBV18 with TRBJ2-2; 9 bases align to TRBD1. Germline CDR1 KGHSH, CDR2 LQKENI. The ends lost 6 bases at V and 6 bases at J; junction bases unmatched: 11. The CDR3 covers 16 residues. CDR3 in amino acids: CASSRTRDRAAGELFF. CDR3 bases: TGTGCCAGCTCGCGAACTCGGGACAGGGCAGCCGGGGAGCTGTTTTTT.

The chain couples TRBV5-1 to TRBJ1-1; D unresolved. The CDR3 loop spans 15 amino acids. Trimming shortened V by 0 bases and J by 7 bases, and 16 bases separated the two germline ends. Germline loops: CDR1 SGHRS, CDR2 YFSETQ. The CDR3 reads CASSLGTVRALEAFF. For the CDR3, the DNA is TGCGCCAGCAGCTTGGGAACAGTGAGGGCCCTTGAAGCTTTCTTT.

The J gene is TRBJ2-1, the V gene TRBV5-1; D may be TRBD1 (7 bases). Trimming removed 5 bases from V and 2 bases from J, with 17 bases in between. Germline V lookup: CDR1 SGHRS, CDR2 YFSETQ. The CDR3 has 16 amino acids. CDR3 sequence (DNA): TGCGCCAGCAGAGGGGCAGGGGGGCGAACCTACAATGAGCAGTTCTTC. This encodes CASRGAGGRTYNEQFF.